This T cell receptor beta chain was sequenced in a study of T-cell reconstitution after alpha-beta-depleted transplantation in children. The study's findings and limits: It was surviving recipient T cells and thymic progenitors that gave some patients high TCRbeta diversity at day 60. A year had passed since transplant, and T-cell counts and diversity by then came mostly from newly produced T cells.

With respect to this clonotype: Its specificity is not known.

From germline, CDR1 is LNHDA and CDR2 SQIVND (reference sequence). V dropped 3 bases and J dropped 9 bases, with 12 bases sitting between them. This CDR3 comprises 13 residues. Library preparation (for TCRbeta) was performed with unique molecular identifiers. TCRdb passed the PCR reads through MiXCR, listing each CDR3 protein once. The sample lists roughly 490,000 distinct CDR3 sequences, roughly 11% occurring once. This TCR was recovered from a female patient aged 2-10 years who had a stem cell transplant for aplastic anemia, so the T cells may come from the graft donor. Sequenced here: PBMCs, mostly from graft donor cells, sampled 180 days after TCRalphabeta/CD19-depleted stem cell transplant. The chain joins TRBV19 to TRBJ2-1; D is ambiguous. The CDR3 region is CASSMVTSSEQFF. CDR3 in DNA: TGTGCCAGTAGTATGGTGACAAGCAGTGAGCAGTTCTTC.